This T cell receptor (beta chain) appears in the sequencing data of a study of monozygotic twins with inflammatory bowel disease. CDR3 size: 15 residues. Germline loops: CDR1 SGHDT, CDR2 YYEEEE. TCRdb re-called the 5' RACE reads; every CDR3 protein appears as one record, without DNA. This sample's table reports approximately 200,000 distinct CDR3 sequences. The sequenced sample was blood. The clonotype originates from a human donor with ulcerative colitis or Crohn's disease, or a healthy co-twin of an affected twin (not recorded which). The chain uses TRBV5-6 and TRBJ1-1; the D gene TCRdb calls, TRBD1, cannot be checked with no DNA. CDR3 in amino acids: CASSLYSGGNTEAFF.